This T cell receptor (beta chain) is from a study of graft-versus-host responses after intestinal transplantation. Across the study: In this cohort, recipients had multivisceral, liver-intestinal, or isolated intestinal transplants. Recipients were all induced with anti-thymocyte globulin, then given tacrolimus and steroids for 3 to 4 years.

TCRdb's copy holds only in-frame clones and misses some; the assay was immunoSEQ multiplex PCR. The data contain more than 80,000 clones, about 87% of them singletons. Whole-study results and caveats: Subjects displaying graft-donor T cell macrochimerism possessed elevated graft-versus-host to host-versus-graft clonal ratios inside allografts. Among recipient marrow samples, GvH clones were found; some appeared first in ileum or blood.

Turning to this clone: Its target is unknown.

CDR3 size: 16 residues. V shed 1 base, J shed 5 bases, and the junction held 6 bases outside the gene matches. Looked up from germline, CDR1 is GTSNPN and CDR2 is SVGIG (reference sequence). V usage is TRBV30 and J usage is TRBJ1-5; 12 nucleotides align to TRBD1. The sample here was unstimulated CD4+ T cells sorted from spleen or lymph node cells, taken before transplant. The TCR sequence derives from a human donor who was the organ donor for an intestinal transplant. The CDR3 bases are TGTGCCTGGAGTGCTCCGGGACAGGGGGCCCATCAGCCCCAGCATTTT. It specifies CAWSAPGQGAHQPQHF.